The 25 T cell receptor beta chains below were found in one sample sequenced in a study of metastatic and nonmetastatic thyroid tumors. MiXCR reprocessed the PCR reads for TCRdb. The data contain 65,000 to 70,000 clones, 14% of them seen just once; the ten biggest clones take up approximately 7%. Patients underwent thyroid surgery, and none had received any treatment before it. The specimen sequenced was blood. The origin of the receptors is a male donor with papillary thyroid cancer or a benign thyroid nodule (not recorded which). Some clones in this sample may be carry-over from other donors' samples.

The chain has TRBV6-5 and TRBJ2-7, with 10 nucleotides matching TRBD2. This CDR3 has 17 residues. Trimming at V came to 1 base and at J to 3 bases, leaving 9 bases not matched to a gene. Germline lookup yields CDR1 MNHEY and CDR2 SVGAGI. CDR3 DNA: TGTGCCAGCAGTTACTTGGGTATCCTAGCGGGAGTCTACGAGCAGTACTTC. The encoded protein is CASSYLGILAGVYEQYF.

This clone showed up many times. The chain joins TRBV7-9 to TRBJ2-1; D assignment may be TRBD1 or TRBD2 (5 bases each). Trimming pared 3 bases from V and 0 bases from J, leaving 12 bases between. The CDR3 covers 16 residues. Germline V gives CDR1 SEHNR, CDR2 FQNEAQ (reference sequence). The CDR3 here is CASSFLPGPSYNEQFF. The CDR3 DNA sequence: TGTGCCAGCAGCTTCCTTCCGGGACCCTCCTACAATGAGCAGTTCTTC.

This clone was counted ten times or more. The CDR3, as DNA: TGTGCCAGCAGTGACCGGACAGGGCGAGGCGGGGAGCTGTTTTTT. It encodes CASSDRTGRGGELFF. V gene TRBV2 combines with J gene TRBJ2-2, with 8 bases matching TRBD1. CDR1 and CDR2 from the germline V gene are SNHLY and FYNNEI. With 3 bases clipped from V and 7 bases from J, the junction kept 7 bases outside the gene matches. The CDR3 length is 15 residues.

This clone came up a few times. The genes are TRBV6-1 and TRBJ2-7; D remains unclear. Germline values: CDR1 MNHNS, CDR2 SASEGT. The CDR3 runs to 16 residues. The V and J ends lost 6 bases and 3 bases respectively, with 21 bases between them. The CDR3 spells CASSPIRSATVYEQYV. CDR3 sequence (DNA): TGTGCCAGCAGCCCTATCAGGAGCGCAACAGTCTACGAGCAGTACGTC.

This clone was recorded many times. The genes are TRBV7-8 and TRBJ1-1; maybe TRBD1 (6 bases). This CDR3 comprises 15 residues. The germline V gene has CDR1 SGHVS and CDR2 FQNEAQ. V dropped 4 bases and J dropped 3 bases, with 15 bases sitting between them. For the CDR3, the DNA is TGTGCCAGCAGCTACTTTCTACAGGGACACACTGAAGCTTTCTTT. Residues: CASSYFLQGHTEAFF. Full variable domain (rest looked up from reference TRBV7-8 and TRBJ1-1): GAGVSQSPRYKVAKRGQDVALRCDPISGHVSLFWYQQALGQGPEFLTYFQNEAQLDKSGLPSDRFFAERPEGSVSTLKIQRTQQEDSAVYLCASSYFLQGHTEAFFGQGTRLTVV.

On this clone: A much larger clone is a single base away; this may be a read error. CDR3 in DNA: TGCATCATTAGCACAGATACGCAGTATTTT. Amino acid sequence: CIISTDTQYF. V usage is TRBV20-1 and J usage is TRBJ2-3; D unresolved. The germline CDR1 and CDR2 sequences are DFQATT and SNEGSKA (reference sequence). This CDR3 has 10 amino acids.

DNA of the CDR3: TGTGCCAGCAGTTACTCGATGGCGTTGAGGGAACCCAACGCAGCTTTCTTT. Encoded protein: CASSYSMALREPNAAFF. The chain is built from TRBV6-7 and TRBJ1-1, with unresolved D. TRBV6-7 is annotated as an ORF whose role is uncertain. V was trimmed by 0 bases and J by 10 bases, leaving 24 bases between them. CDR3 length equals 17 residues.

This clone was observed at least ten times. V usage is TRBV2 and J usage is TRBJ2-1; D may match TRBD1 or TRBD2 (5 bases each). V gave up 6 bases and J gave up 0 bases, with 21 bases separating them. Germline V CDR1 and CDR2: SNHLY, FYNNEI. This CDR3 has 18 amino acids. In DNA, the CDR3 is TGTGCCAGCAGAGCCGGGACCGGACTCGTGAGCTCCTACAATGAGCAGTTCTTC. Translation gives CASRAGTGLVSSYNEQFF. Together with reference TRBV2 and TRBJ2-1, the CDR3 gives the full variable domain: EPEVTQTPSHQVTQMGQEVILRCVPISNHLYFYWYRQILGQKVEFLVSFYNNEISEKSEIFDDQFSVERPDGSNFTLKIRSTKLEDSAMYFCASRAGTGLVSSYNEQFFGPGTRLTVL.

There are many counts of this clone. Written as DNA, the CDR3 is TGCGCCAGCAGCCCGCGGACAGACAGAAACACCATATATTTT. The encoded protein is CASSPRTDRNTIYF. The chain joins TRBV4-1 to TRBJ1-3; tentative D call: TRBD1 (6 bases). Per germline, CDR1 MGHRA and CDR2 YSYEKL. With 4 bases removed from V and 5 bases from J, the gap between germline ends came to 12 bases. The CDR3 length is 14 residues.

This clone occurred many times. V and J are TRBV25-1 and TRBJ1-1; TRBD1 might be the D (5 bases). CDR1 is MGHDK, CDR2 SYGVNS, per germline. V dropped 8 bases and J dropped 4 bases, with 14 bases sitting between them. The CDR3 totals 13 residues. In nucleotides, the CDR3 is TGTGCCAGCGGTAGGCAGGGTAGCACTGAAGCTTTCTTT. Translated, it gives CASGRQGSTEAFF.

At least ten counts were recorded for this clone. This chain connects TRBV11-2 to TRBJ1-1; D is possibly TRBD1 (5 bases). V lost 0 bases and J lost 4, with 6 bases in between. CDR1 SGHAT and CDR2 FQNNGV come from the germline V gene. The CDR3 is made up of 13 amino acids. The CDR3 loop reads CASSLEQGTEAFF. CDR3 bases: TGTGCCAGCAGCTTAGAGCAGGGCACTGAAGCTTTCTTT.

On this clone: Other DNA sequences in the sample encode the same CDR3. The rearrangement joins TRBV5-1 to TRBJ2-3; D tentatively fits TRBD1 or TRBD2 (5 bases each). Germline V lookup: CDR1 SGHRS, CDR2 YFSETQ. V gave up 4 bases and J gave up 5 bases, with 17 bases separating them. The CDR3 spans 15 residues. The DNA for the CDR3 is TGCGCCAGCAGCCTTGAGGGGCCAAGTATAGATACGCAGTATTTT. Protein product: CASSLEGPSIDTQYF.

The chain has TRBV29-1 and TRBJ1-1; perhaps TRBD1 as D (6 bases). Trimming cost V 5 bases and J 4 bases, with 23 bases left between them. Germline CDR1 and CDR2: SQVTM and ANQGSEA. This CDR3 is built from 16 residues. The CDR3 coding sequence is TGCAGCGTTTACGTATTTCGTCAGGGGCTCCTCACTGAAGCTTTCTTT. It specifies CSVYVFRQGLLTEAFF. Looking up the rest from reference TRBV29-1 and TRBJ1-1 gives the full variable domain: SAVISQKPSRDICQRGTSLTIQCQVDSQVTMMFWYRQQPGQSLTLIATANQGSEATYESGFVIDKFPISRPNLTFSTLTVSNMSPEDSSIYLCSVYVFRQGLLTEAFFGQGTRLTVV.

The sample holds many counts of this clone. This rearrangement joins TRBV10-3 to TRBJ2-3, with 9 bases aligning to TRBD2. CDR3 size: 17 residues. Trimming removed 0 bases from V and 0 bases from J; junction bases left unmatched: 4. Germline V CDR1 and CDR2: ENHRY, SYGVKD. The CDR3 DNA reads TGTGCCATCAGTGAGTCGTCTAGCGGGGTTAGCACAGATACGCAGTATTTT. This gives the protein CAISESSSGVSTDTQYF.

This clone was recorded many times. The chain uses TRBV20-1 and TRBJ2-3; TRBD1 is a possible D gene (6 bases). The V end lost 1 base, the J end lost 7 bases, and 15 bases lay between the germline ends. Germline CDR1 DFQATT, CDR2 SNEGSKA (reference sequence). CDR3 length: 14 residues. The CDR3 region has the DNA TGCAGTGCTAGAGTGCGGACAGTCCAGAATACGCAGTATTTT. Protein: CSARVRTVQNTQYF.

This clone showed up many times. This sample includes further DNA sequences coding for the same CDR3. The chain carries TRBV27 and TRBJ2-7; D ambiguous. Trimming took 7 bases from V and 3 from J, leaving 16 bases between them. CDR1 is MNHEY and CDR2 is SMNVEV in the germline V gene (reference sequence). This CDR3 has 14 amino acids. The CDR3 sequence: CASKHRGSVYEQYF. The CDR3 DNA follows: TGTGCCAGCAAACACCGAGGCAGTGTCTACGAGCAGTACTTC.

In its sample, this clone was seen many times. This chain uses TRBV12-5 with TRBJ2-1, with D uncertain. The CDR3 length is 12 residues. The ends were cut back, 1 base at V and 4 bases at J, with 2 bases in the middle. Germline assignment: CDR1 LGHNT and CDR2 FRNRAP. The CDR3 spells CASGLDYNEQFF. The DNA of the CDR3 is TGTGCTAGTGGTTTGGATTACAATGAGCAGTTCTTC.

V is TRBV19 and J is TRBJ1-1, with D possibly TRBD1 on 6 matching bases. Germline CDR1 LNHDA, CDR2 SQIVND (reference sequence). Trimming shortened V by 7 bases and J by 10 bases, and 16 bases separated the two germline ends. The CDR3 is made up of 12 amino acids. The CDR3: CASMGHTRRAFF. As DNA, the CDR3 is TGTGCCAGTATGGGACATACCCGACGAGCTTTCTTT.

This clone appeared a few times. This may come from a read error, since a much larger clone is one base off. The chain recombines TRBV11-2 with TRBJ2-3; possibly TRBD1 for D (5 bases). The CDR3 spans 15 residues. From germline, CDR1 is SGHAT and CDR2 FQNNGV. The V gene lost 4 bases and the J gene lost 1 base, with 12 bases spanning the gap. The CDR3 coding sequence is TGTGCCAGCAGCTCTAGGGGTCACGGCACAGATACGCAGTATTTT. It specifies CASSSRGHGTDTQYF.

This clone showed up just a few times. The CDR3 DNA follows: TGTGCCAGCAGCGCCTGTGCATGTGGCAATCAGCCCCAGCATTTT. Its protein is CASSACACGNQPQHF. The J gene is TRBJ1-5, the V gene TRBV7-2; D is ambiguous. From germline, CDR1 is SGHTA and CDR2 FQGNSA. Trimming shortened V by 5 bases and J by 2 bases, and 13 bases separated the two germline ends. This CDR3 is 15 amino acids long.

The table lists this clone with many counts. The chain uses TRBV29-1 and TRBJ2-1; possible D gene TRBD2, 5 bases. The germline V and J ends were trimmed by 4 bases and 3 bases, with 7 bases remaining between them. The CDR3 sequence is 12 residues long. Per germline, CDR1 SQVTM and CDR2 ANQGSEA. CDR3 coding DNA: TGCAGCGTTGGAGGGATCTACAATGAGCAGTTCTTC. Translated, it gives CSVGGIYNEQFF.

In this sample, this clone turned up many times. The V gene is TRBV15, the J gene TRBJ1-2, with TRBD1 identical over 9 bases. This CDR3 comprises 16 residues. Looked up from germline, CDR1 is LNHNV and CDR2 is YYDKDF (reference sequence). J was trimmed by 8 bases and V by 3 bases; bases with no gene match: 13. CDR3 nucleotide sequence: TGTGCCACCAGCAGGGGCGGAACAGGGGGCTTAGGGGGCTACACCTTC. This translates into CATSRGGTGGLGGYTF.

This clone was picked up many times. This sequence joins TRBV29-1 and TRBJ2-1; possible D gene TRBD2, 5 bases. This CDR3 has 12 residues. From germline, CDR1 is SQVTM and CDR2 ANQGSEA. The V and J ends lost 7 bases and 1 base respectively, with 8 bases between them. CDR3 protein: CSGGQSYNEQFF. The CDR3, as DNA: TGCAGCGGCGGGCAGTCCTACAATGAGCAGTTCTTC.

This clone was picked up many times. The V gene is TRBV5-8, the J gene TRBJ1-2, with D unclear. V shed 0 bases and J shed 2 bases, with 8 bases lying between them. From germline, CDR1 is SGHTS and CDR2 YDEGEE. CDR3 length equals 14 residues. CDR3 in DNA: TGTGCCAGCAGCTTGGGGGCCCTGAACTATGGCTACACCTTC. Protein product: CASSLGALNYGYTF.

This clone was observed at least ten times. This chain joins TRBV20-1 and TRBJ2-1; TRBD2 agrees at 13 bases. CDR1 DFQATT and CDR2 SNEGSKA come from the germline V gene (reference sequence). Trimming removed 5 bases from V and 7 bases from J; junction bases left unmatched: 14. The CDR3 spans 17 residues. The CDR3 loop reads CSAPGLAGEFVINEQFF. CDR3 DNA sequence: TGCAGTGCTCCAGGACTAGCGGGAGAATTTGTAATAAATGAGCAGTTCTTC.